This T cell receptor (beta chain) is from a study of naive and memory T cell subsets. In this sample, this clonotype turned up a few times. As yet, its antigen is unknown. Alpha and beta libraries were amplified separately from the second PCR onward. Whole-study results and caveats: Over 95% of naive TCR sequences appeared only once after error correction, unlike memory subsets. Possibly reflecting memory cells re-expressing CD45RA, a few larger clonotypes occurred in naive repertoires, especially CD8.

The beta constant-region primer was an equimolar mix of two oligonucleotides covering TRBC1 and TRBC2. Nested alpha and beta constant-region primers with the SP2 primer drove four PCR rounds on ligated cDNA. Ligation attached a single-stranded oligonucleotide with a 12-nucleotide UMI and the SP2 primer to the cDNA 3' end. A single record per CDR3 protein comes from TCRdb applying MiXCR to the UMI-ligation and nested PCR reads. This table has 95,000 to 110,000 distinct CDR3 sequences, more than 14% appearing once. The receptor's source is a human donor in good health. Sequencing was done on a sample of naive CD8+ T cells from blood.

This CDR3 reads CSAVAGGFSGELFF. The CDR3 DNA reads TGCAGCGCCGTAGCGGGAGGATTTTCCGGGGAGCTGTTTTTT. The rearrangement uses TRBV29-1 and TRBJ2-2; TRBD2 matches at 10 bases. The CDR3 runs 14 residues. V shed 7 bases, J shed 6 bases, and the junction held 8 bases outside the gene matches. The germline V gene has CDR1 SQVTM and CDR2 ANQGSEA.